Presented here are 13 T cell receptor beta chains from one specimen sequenced in a study of T cell changes during pregnancy in multiple sclerosis. Libraries were prepared by immunoSEQ multiplex PCR; TCRdb keeps only in-frame clonotypes and omits some of them. The sample holds 30,000 or so clones, more than 75% seen once. The material sequenced was CD4+ T cells from peripheral blood mononuclear cells, taken in the second trimester of pregnancy. The origin of the receptors is a female donor in good health, enrolled as a control in a pregnancy study.

The V gene is TRBV12-5, the J gene TRBJ2-7; perhaps TRBD2 as D (6 bases). The germline V gene encodes CDR1 LGHNT and CDR2 FRNRAP. V was cut by 5 bases and J by 3 bases, with 20 bases left in between. The CDR3 is 16 amino acids. In DNA form, the CDR3 reads TGTGCTAGTGGTGTAGATCCTCGGACTACAAACTACGAGCAGTACTTC. This sequence encodes CASGVDPRTTNYEQYF.

The chain links TRBV7-2 to TRBJ1-2, with D maybe TRBD1 (5 bases). The CDR3 extends over 14 amino acids. V lost 3 bases and J 8 bases, leaving 16 bases between the germline ends. CDR1 is SGHTA and CDR2 is FQGNSA in the germline V gene. CDR3: CASSFNQGSWGYTF. Written as DNA, the CDR3 is TGTGCCAGCAGCTTTAATCAGGGCAGTTGGGGCTACACCTTC.

In its sample, this clone was seen once. The chain joins TRBV2 to TRBJ2-1; tentatively, D is TRBD2 (6 bases). The V gene lost 5 bases and the J gene lost 0 bases, with 11 bases spanning the gap. The CDR3 is 15 amino acids. Germline loops: CDR1 SNHLY, CDR2 FYNNEI. The CDR3 DNA reads TGTGCCAGCAGTCAAAGCGGGCCCTCCTACAATGAGCAGTTCTTC. Protein: CASSQSGPSYNEQFF.

The chain has TRBV19 and TRBJ1-2; tentatively, D is TRBD1 (6 bases). CDR1 is LNHDA, CDR2 SQIVND, per germline (reference sequence). Trimming pared 8 bases from V and 0 bases from J, leaving 13 bases between. CDR3 length: 14 amino acids. Here the CDR3 reads CASRSGGTNYGYTF. The CDR3 nucleotides read TGTGCCAGTCGATCGGGGGGCACTAACTATGGCTACACCTTC.

V gene TRBV5-6 combines with J gene TRBJ2-5, with D perhaps matching TRBD1 (5 bases). V lost 0 bases to trimming and J lost 1 base, with 10 bases between them. The CDR3 spans 15 residues. CDR1 and CDR2 from the germline V gene are SGHDT and YYEEEE. CDR3 bases: TGTGCCAGCAGCTTGGTAGGGGCAGGCCAAGAGACCCAGTACTTC. This gives the protein CASSLVGAGQETQYF.

This clone turned up a few times. J is TRBJ1-1 and V is TRBV29-1, with 9 bases that match TRBD1. With 8 bases clipped from V and 4 bases from J, the junction kept 8 bases outside the gene matches. The CDR3 is made up of 13 amino acids. Germline V gene data show CDR1 as SQVTM and CDR2 as ANQGSEA. The CDR3 nucleotides are TGCAGCTCAGGACAGGGGTATGGCACTGAAGCTTTCTTT. Encoded protein: CSSGQGYGTEAFF.

The rearrangement links TRBV7-2 to TRBJ2-3; TRBD2 agrees at 7 bases. The CDR3 spans 13 residues. V shed 0 bases and J 7 bases; nucleotides not matched to a gene: 1. Germline V gene sequence: CDR1 SGHTA, CDR2 FQGNSA. CDR3 DNA: TGTGCCAGCAGCTTAGCGGGGGGGAATACGCAGTATTTT. It specifies CASSLAGGNTQYF.

V and J are TRBV7-2 and TRBJ2-3, with 8 bases that match TRBD2. This CDR3 is built from 16 residues. Germline CDR1 and CDR2: SGHTA and FQGNSA. V gave up 1 base and J gave up 2 bases; unmatched junction bases: 5. The CDR3 DNA follows: TGTGCCAGCAGCTTAGTTGGCGGGGGGTACACAGATACGCAGTATTTT. Encoded protein: CASSLVGGGYTDTQYF. Combining the CDR3 with reference TRBV7-2 and TRBJ2-3 gives the whole variable domain GAGVSQSPSNKVTEKGKDVELRCDPISGHTALYWYRQSLGQGLEFLIYFQGNSAPDKSGLPSDRFSAERTGGSVSTLTIQRTQQEDSAVYLCASSLVGGGYTDTQYFGPGTRLTVL.

V and J are TRBV19 and TRBJ1-2; unclear D gene. Trimming removed 8 bases at V and 8 bases at J, with 18 bases between. The CDR3 is 13 residues long. Germline V gene lookup returns CDR1 LNHDA and CDR2 SQIVND (reference sequence). CDR3 bases: TGTGCCAGTCTTAAGACTCGGTCTGGGGGCTACACCTTC. Protein: CASLKTRSGGYTF.

This clone was observed once. The chain recombines TRBV6-5 with TRBJ1-1, with a tentative D call TRBD1 (5 bases). The CDR3 runs 12 residues. The germline CDR1 and CDR2 sequences are MNHEY and SVGAGI. The V and J ends lost 8 bases and 7 bases respectively, with 14 bases between them. The CDR3 protein is CASHYRRGEAFF. Written as DNA, the CDR3 is TGTGCCAGCCATTACAGAAGGGGTGAAGCTTTCTTT.

This rearrangement joins TRBV10-3 to TRBJ1-6, with a weak D call TRBD1 (5 bases). The germline V and J ends were trimmed by 8 bases and 6 bases, with 14 bases remaining between them. From germline, CDR1 is ENHRY and CDR2 SYGVKD. This CDR3 contains 14 residues. The CDR3 is CAIGGKTVNSPLHF. CDR3 DNA sequence: TGTGCCATCGGGGGGAAGACAGTTAATTCACCCCTCCACTTT.

V gene TRBV4-2 combines with J gene TRBJ1-5, with a tentative D call TRBD1 (5 bases). Germline CDR1 is LGHNA and CDR2 is YNFKEQ. Trimming pared 3 bases from V and 4 bases from J, leaving 16 bases between. The CDR3 covers 16 residues. CDR3 nucleotide sequence: TGTGCCAGCAGCCATGAGGACCAGGGAAGTAATCAGCCCCAGCATTTT. It codes for CASSHEDQGSNQPQHF.

The chain employs TRBV20-1 and TRBJ2-7, with D uncertain. This CDR3 region has 11 residues. Between the trimmed V and J ends, which lost 3 bases and 2 bases, there was a span of 5 bases. Germline CDR1 is DFQATT and CDR2 is SNEGSKA (reference sequence). The CDR3 here is CSARTPYEQYF. CDR3 sequence (DNA): TGCAGTGCTAGGACTCCCTACGAGCAGTACTTC.